These 11 T cell receptor beta chains were sequenced from one sample in a study of cytomegalovirus exposure and HLA in healthy donors. 60 Vbeta and 13 Jbeta primers were used in PCR. Clones were read by immunoSEQ multiplex PCR, and TCRdb kept only the in-frame ones, dropping some. Its clone listing holds roughly 45,000 clones. Sequences were obtained from PBMCs. Receptors were obtained from a young woman in good health and CMV-seronegative.

This chain uses TRBV7-9 with TRBJ2-1; tentatively, D is TRBD2 (6 bases). Germline V gene sequence: CDR1 SEHNR, CDR2 FQNEAQ (reference sequence). V dropped 7 bases and J dropped 4 bases, with 17 bases sitting between them. This CDR3 comprises 15 residues. CDR3 DNA sequence: TGTGCCAGCACCACTCGAGGGGAGGAATACAATGAGCAGTTCTTC. This gives the protein CASTTRGEEYNEQFF.

V gene TRBV12-5 combines with J gene TRBJ1-3, with D perhaps matching TRBD1 (5 bases). With 0 bases removed from V and 2 bases from J, the gap between germline ends came to 14 bases. The germline V gene encodes CDR1 LGHNT and CDR2 FRNRAP. This CDR3 contains 17 residues. The CDR3 DNA reads as TGTGCTAGTGGTTTGGTATTGGGGGGTAGTGCTGGAAACACCATATATTTT. It codes for CASGLVLGGSAGNTIYF.

This sequence joins TRBV18 and TRBJ2-6; a possible D gene is TRBD1 (6 bases). The CDR3 runs 19 residues. Per the germline V gene, CDR1 is KGHSH and CDR2 is LQKENI. The V end lost 2 bases, the J end lost 0 bases, and 17 bases lay between the germline ends. CDR3 DNA: TGTGCCAGCTCACCAAAGGGACAAACTATAAGCTCTGGGGCCAACGTCCTGACTTTC. Its protein is CASSPKGQTISSGANVLTF.

The genes are TRBV20-1 and TRBJ2-5; no clear D gene. This CDR3 spans 11 amino acids. Germline V CDR1 and CDR2: DFQATT, SNEGSKA (reference sequence). V was shortened by 3 bases and J by 4 bases, with 6 bases between the two germline ends. The CDR3: CSARHGETQYF. In DNA form, the CDR3 reads TGCAGTGCTAGGCACGGAGAGACCCAGTACTTC.

This chain links TRBV11-1 with TRBJ1-1, with D possibly TRBD1 on 6 matching bases. Germline CDR1 is SGHAT and CDR2 is FQDESV (reference sequence). V lost 1 base to trimming and J lost 1 base, with 10 bases between them. The CDR3 has 15 amino acids. The CDR3 bases are TGTGCCAGCAGCTTAGGAGGGACAACGAACACTGAAGCTTTCTTT. Translated: CASSLGGTTNTEAFF.

This chain connects TRBV7-6 to TRBJ2-2, with TRBD2 as a possible D gene (6 bases). CDR1 is SGHVS, CDR2 FNYEAQ, per germline. This CDR3 contains 16 residues. Trimming pared 5 bases from V and 1 base from J, leaving 14 bases between. The CDR3, as DNA: TGTGCCAGCAGCCTAGGGCGGCGGGAGAACACCGGGGAGCTGTTTTTT. Translating gives CASSLGRRENTGELFF.

The chain joins TRBV28 to TRBJ1-2, with 11 bases lining up with TRBD1. The CDR3 is 15 residues long. The trim removed 6 bases at V and 6 bases at J, leaving 9 bases unmatched. Germline V CDR1 and CDR2: MDHEN, SYDVKM. Here the CDR3 reads CASRRLGTGGNGYTF. The CDR3, as DNA: TGTGCCAGCAGACGGCTTGGGACAGGGGGAAATGGCTACACCTTC.

V is TRBV5-1 and J is TRBJ2-7, with a tentative D call TRBD1 (6 bases). V was cut by 0 bases and J by 0 bases, with 13 bases left in between. CDR1 and CDR2 (germline): SGHRS, YFSETQ. This CDR3 contains 16 residues. The CDR3 nucleotides are TGCGCCAGCAGCTTGGGGGACCTGACAGGCTCCTACGAGCAGTACTTC. It yields the protein CASSLGDLTGSYEQYF.

The chain links TRBV7-2 to TRBJ2-7, with TRBD2 identical over 12 bases. The CDR3 sequence is 13 residues long. Looked up from germline, CDR1 is SGHTA and CDR2 is FQGNSA. The ends lost 5 bases at V and 6 bases at J; junction bases unmatched: 2. CDR3 sequence reads: CASSQLAGGEQYF. The CDR3 DNA sequence: TGTGCCAGCAGCCAACTAGCGGGAGGCGAGCAGTACTTC.

The chain employs TRBV2 and TRBJ2-6; D is unclear. This CDR3 is 13 amino acids long. Per the germline V gene, CDR1 is SNHLY and CDR2 is FYNNEI. With 7 bases removed from V and 4 bases from J, the gap between germline ends came to 8 bases. The CDR3 bases are TGTGCCAGCAACCGGGTGGGGGCCAACGTCCTGACTTTC. It is translated as CASNRVGANVLTF.

The chain uses TRBV6-5 and TRBJ1-1; D is undetermined. V gave up 6 bases and J gave up 4 bases, with 12 bases separating them. The CDR3 loop spans 13 amino acids. The germline gives CDR1 MNHEY, CDR2 SVGAGI. CDR3: CASSTGRATEAFF. CDR3 in DNA: TGTGCCAGCAGCACCGGTCGTGCCACTGAAGCTTTCTTT.